One sample yielded the 18 T cell receptor beta chains listed below, sequenced in a study of T cell repertoires in cytomegalovirus infection. TCRdb recomputed calls from the reads with MiXCR, one row per CDR3 protein. The repertoire has a few hundred thousand distinct CDR3 sequences, approximately 40% of them found once; the top ten carry around 48%. These TCRs are of unknown antigen specificity. Sequences were derived from cultured PBMCs, sampled from culture after CMV antigen stimulation. The receptor source for this set is a human donor in good health (CMV status not recorded). Some clones in this sample may be carry-over from other donors' samples.

This chain joins TRBV7-9 and TRBJ2-2; 7 positions agree with TRBD1. Germline lookup yields CDR1 SEHNR and CDR2 FQNEAQ (reference sequence). Losses at the gene ends were 4 bases for V and 6 bases for J; bases not matched to a gene: 11. The CDR3 totals 16 residues. This CDR3 reads CASSWEFDRDAGELFF. The CDR3 coding sequence is TGTGCCAGCAGCTGGGAATTTGACAGGGACGCCGGGGAGCTGTTTTTT.

The chain uses TRBV28 and TRBJ2-3; D is unclear. This CDR3 has 15 residues. Trimming removed 6 bases at V and 3 bases at J, with 16 bases between. CDR1 MDHEN and CDR2 SYDVKM come from the germline V gene. The DNA of the CDR3 is TGTGCCAGCAGCCCCCCCCCTGGGGTGACAGATACGCAGTATTTT. Encoded protein: CASSPPPGVTDTQYF. The full variable domain, rest sourced from reference TRBV28 and TRBJ2-3, is DVKVTQSSRYLVKRTGEKVFLECVQDMDHENMFWYRQDPGLGLRLIYFSYDVKMKEKGDIPEGYSVSREKKERFSLILESASTNQTSMYLCASSPPPGVTDTQYFGPGTRLTVL.

This clonotype was seen a single time. The gene calls are TRBV6-5 and TRBJ2-1; 7 bases align to TRBD1. This CDR3 spans 14 amino acids. Germline loops: CDR1 MNHEY, CDR2 SVGAGI. V trimming: 7 bases; J trimming: 2 bases; junction bases outside the gene matches: 5. In DNA, the CDR3 is TGTGCCAGCAAGACCGGGACAGCCTACAATGAGCAGTTCTTC. Residues: CASKTGTAYNEQFF.

The chain employs TRBV5-1 and TRBJ2-6; the D gene is possibly TRBD1 (6 bases). Trimming shortened V by 2 bases and J by 0 bases, and 12 bases separated the two germline ends. CDR1 is SGHRS and CDR2 is YFSETQ in the germline V gene. This CDR3 comprises 17 residues. CDR3 sequence reads: CASSLALGASGANVLTF. The CDR3 bases are TGCGCCAGCAGCTTAGCCCTGGGGGCCTCTGGGGCCAACGTCCTGACTTTC.

The chain couples TRBV6-8 to TRBJ2-1; the match to TRBD2 covers 13 bases. V was pared by 3 bases and J by 2 bases, with 4 bases of the junction left unmatched. CDR1 MNHGY and CDR2 SAAAGT come from the germline V gene. The CDR3 contains 17 residues. For the CDR3, the DNA is TGTGCCAGCAGTTATCCGGGACTAGCGGGAACCTACAATGAGCAGTTCTTC. It translates to CASSYPGLAGTYNEQFF.

This clonotype showed up just a few times. The chain is built from TRBV4-1 and TRBJ1-6; D is undetermined. The CDR3 extends over 12 amino acids. Deletions cut 1 base from V and 9 bases from J, with 4 bases between. CDR1 is MGHRA, CDR2 YSYEKL, per germline. CDR3 residues: CASSQAVSPLHF. CDR3 bases: TGCGCCAGCAGCCAAGCTGTTTCACCCCTCCACTTT.

This clonotype was observed a few times. This chain connects TRBV20-1 to TRBJ1-1; D is undetermined. The V end lost 1 base, the J end lost 7 bases, and 7 bases lay between the germline ends. The CDR3 is made up of 11 amino acids. Germline V gene sequence: CDR1 DFQATT, CDR2 SNEGSKA (reference sequence). The CDR3 DNA sequence: TGCAGTGCTAGAGGAGGAATTGAAGCTTTCTTT. Translation: CSARGGIEAFF.

J is TRBJ2-5 and V is TRBV5-4; the match to TRBD1 covers 7 bases. With V trimmed by 4 bases and J by 0 bases, 6 bases remained unmatched. CDR1 and CDR2 (germline): SGHNT, YYREEE (reference sequence). CDR3 size: 15 residues. The CDR3 nucleotides read TGTGCCAGCAGCCCCCGGGACAGATACCAAGAGACCCAGTACTTC. As protein: CASSPRDRYQETQYF.

This clonotype was observed a few times. The rearrangement uses TRBV7-8 and TRBJ2-5; D may be TRBD1 (5 bases). This CDR3 has 16 amino acids. The V end lost 1 base, the J end lost 5 bases, and 17 bases lay between the germline ends. CDR1 is SGHVS and CDR2 is FQNEAQ in the germline V gene. DNA for the CDR3: TGTGCCAGCAGCTTAGTTAGGGGCAGGCGTGGGGAGACCCAGTACTTC. Encoded protein: CASSLVRGRRGETQYF.

The chain employs TRBV7-2 and TRBJ2-7; D is perhaps TRBD2 (6 bases). The CDR3 sequence is 14 residues long. V shed 5 bases and J shed 8 bases, with 19 bases lying between them. Germline V gene sequence: CDR1 SGHTA, CDR2 FQGNSA. CDR3 sequence (DNA): TGTGCCAGCAGCCCGGGGCGGGACTCTACGAAGCAGTACTTC. Its translation: CASSPGRDSTKQYF.

This clonotype was seen at least ten times. The chain has TRBV7-2 and TRBJ1-3, with unresolved D. V was clipped by 5 bases and J by 1 base, with 6 bases between them. The CDR3 totals 13 residues. In germline, CDR1 is SGHTA, CDR2 FQGNSA. The chain's CDR3 is CASSRQSGNTIYF. The CDR3 bases are TGTGCCAGCAGCCGGCAATCTGGAAACACCATATATTTT.

The gene calls are TRBV18 and TRBJ1-3; D uncertain. Germline CDR1 reads KGHSH; CDR2 reads LQKENI. The CDR3 has 16 residues. V was pared by 1 base and J by 7 bases, with 17 bases between. For the CDR3, the DNA is TGTGCCAGCTCACCACAGAACACAGACCAAGGGAACACCATATATTTT. As protein: CASSPQNTDQGNTIYF. Supplemented by reference TRBV18 and TRBJ1-3, the full variable domain reads NAGVMQNPRHLVRRRGQEARLRCSPMKGHSHVYWYRQLPEEGLKFMVYLQKENIIDESGMPKERFSAEFPKEGPSILRIQQVVRGDSAAYFCASSPQNTDQGNTIYFGEGSWLTVV.

This clonotype was counted only a few times. The chain uses TRBV7-2 and TRBJ2-7, with D possibly TRBD2 on 5 matching bases. The CDR3 spans 13 residues. Germline CDR1 SGHTA, CDR2 FQGNSA. V was shortened by 5 bases and J by 6 bases, with 14 bases between the two germline ends. The CDR3 DNA reads TGTGCCAGCAGCCGGACTCCACTAAGCGAGCAGTACTTC. Amino acid sequence: CASSRTPLSEQYF.

The chain employs TRBV18 and TRBJ2-3; D remains ambiguous. The germline gives CDR1 KGHSH, CDR2 LQKENI. The length of the CDR3 is 16 residues. Trimming cost V 2 bases and J 6 bases, with 18 bases left between them. This chain's CDR3 is CASSPTPTHIGDTQYF. CDR3 nucleotides: TGTGCCAGCTCACCAACCCCCACTCACATTGGGGATACGCAGTATTTT.

The chain links TRBV7-8 to TRBJ2-7; weak D call: TRBD1 (6 bases). Germline values: CDR1 SGHVS, CDR2 FQNEAQ. The CDR3 has 15 residues. V was trimmed by 1 base and J by 5 bases, leaving 15 bases between them. In DNA, the CDR3 is TGTGCCAGCAGCTTAGGTGGCCAGGGGCGACACGAGCAGTACTTC. The encoded protein is CASSLGGQGRHEQYF.

This clonotype was observed a single time. At one boundary the junction diverges from the germline segment, which might be a read error. The chain has TRBV4-1 and TRBJ1-6; weak D call: TRBD1 (5 bases). The CDR3 sequence is 16 residues long. Per the germline V gene, CDR1 is MGHRA and CDR2 is YSYEKL. The CDR3 sequence: CASSQDLWRGDSPLHF. The CDR3 DNA reads as TGTGCCAGCAGCCAAGATCTGTGGCGGGGGGATTCACCCCTCCACTTT.

The chain joins TRBV7-6 to TRBJ1-5; D not certain. This CDR3 comprises 14 residues. Germline CDR1 is SGHVS and CDR2 is FNYEAQ. V lost 5 bases, J lost 6 bases, and 14 bases lay in between. CDR3 sequence: CASSINQFGQPQHF. The CDR3 DNA follows: TGTGCCAGCAGCATCAACCAGTTCGGTCAGCCCCAGCATTTT. The full variable domain, completed using reference TRBV7-6 and TRBJ1-5, is GAGVSQSPRYKVTKRGQDVALRCDPISGHVSLYWYRQALGQGPEFLTYFNYEAQQDKSGLPNDRFSAERPEGSISTLTIQRTEQRDSAMYRCASSINQFGQPQHFGDGTRLSIL.

This clonotype showed up just a few times. The chain couples TRBV12-3 or TRBV12-4 to TRBJ1-5, with D uncertain. V lost 2 bases, J lost 10 bases, and 12 bases lay in between. This CDR3 comprises 13 residues. The CDR3 sequence: CASSLNPRNPQHF. DNA of the CDR3: TGTGCCAGCAGTTTAAACCCCAGAAATCCCCAGCATTTT.